The clone carrying this T cell receptor beta chain was recorded once. Its antigen is undetermined. The sample is drawn from a study of cytomegalovirus exposure and HLA in healthy donors. Study-wide results and limits: For cytomegalovirus status, the classifier reportedly gave diagnoses with high specificity and sensitivity. Later, TCR association rates were found to vary by HLA locus, highest for DRB1 and lowest for HLA-C. Productive status was seen about 87% or about 30% of the time for most TCR beta V segments in an earlier analysis.

It was with 60 Vbeta and 13 Jbeta primers that the PCR ran. Profiled with immunoSEQ multiplex PCR; TCRdb holds only in-frame clones, not every one. The table lists about 180,000 clones, 75% to 85% of them singletons. Likely unrecorded immune exposures existed in these nominally healthy donors. The germline V gene has CDR1 LNHDA and CDR2 SQIVND (reference sequence). V was clipped by 7 bases and J by 0 bases, with 13 bases between them. The CDR3 spans 15 residues. This TCR derives from a man aged 18 to 29 in good health and CMV-seronegative. Sample: PBMCs. The V gene is TRBV19, the J gene TRBJ1-5; possibly TRBD1 for D (6 bases). This CDR3 is CASIDRFYSNQPQHF. For the CDR3, the DNA is TGTGCCAGTATCGACAGGTTCTATAGCAATCAGCCCCAGCATTTT.